This T cell receptor beta chain was identified in a study of T cells in Graves' hyperthyroidism and ophthalmopathy. General observations from the study: Ophthalmopathy and stable hyperthyroidism were separated by a 13 V-J model. Most thyroid clonotypes that were expanded above 0.001 also turned up in blood.

This clonotype has ten or more counts. Its antigen is not known. Compared with germline, one end of the junction differs, possibly owing to a read error. Germline lookup yields CDR1 DFQATT and CDR2 SNEGSKA (reference sequence). This CDR3 has 15 residues. Amplification targeted TCR beta CDR3 regions from RNA transcripts. The TCR CDR3 was amplified in a first-round RT-PCR using the HTBI primer set. Each CDR3 protein gets one entry after TCRdb re-called the multiplex PCR reads with MiXCR. The sample lists 200,000 to 250,000 distinct CDR3 sequences, roughly 15% occurring once. Individuals with ophthalmopathy presented a Clinical Activity Score of at least 3, a NOSPECS grade of at least 4 and a duration under 3 months.

Sequencing was carried out using blood. The sequence was collected from a woman under 30 with Graves' ophthalmopathy. The chain is built from TRBV20-1 and TRBJ2-7; 8 bases line up with TRBD2. The CDR3, as DNA: TGCAGTGCCACATCTGATCGGGGGGGCTCCAACGAGCAGTACTTC. Translating gives CSATSDRGGSNEQYF.